This T cell receptor beta chain comes out of a study of blood T cells in healthy people across ages. There are a few counts of this clonotype. As yet, its antigen is unknown. At one end the junction does not follow the germline gene, possibly because of a read error. Alongside a J-beta primer mix, a sample-barcoded 5' primer served in a second PCR lasting 7 to 11 cycles. One entry per CDR3 protein results from TCRdb running MiXCR on the 5' RACE reads. The sample yields about 570,000 distinct CDR3 sequences, 27% seen once. Total RNA amounts of at least 5.5 micrograms were extracted per sample. The CDR3 is made up of 14 amino acids. The germline V gene has CDR1 LGHDT and CDR2 YNNKEL (reference sequence). Study-wide results and caveats: Unsorted PBMCs ruled out conclusive naive versus antigen-experienced comparison.

Sequenced material: blood. The chain links TRBV3-1 to TRBJ1-3, with unresolved D. The receptor comes from an older woman in good health. CDR3 protein: CASSRRTIENAIYF. The CDR3 nucleotides read TGTGCCAGCAGCCGCCGGACCATTGAAAACGCCATATATTTT.